Reported below is one T cell receptor beta chain. The target antigen is unknown. The CDR3 has 15 residues. Per germline, CDR1 SGDLS and CDR2 YYNGEE. Trimming removed 0 bases from V and 5 bases from J, with 12 bases in between. The data belong to a study of cytomegalovirus exposure and HLA in healthy donors. The PCR was carried out with 60 Vbeta primers and 13 Jbeta primers. Only in-frame clones appear in the TCRdb table, and some are missing; sequencing was by immunoSEQ multiplex PCR. The sample lists around 100,000 clones, about 70% seen once, with around 4.9% in the top ten. Study-wide findings and caveats: The authors confirmed in vitro that a few CMV-associated chains were specific for CMV antigens.

The sample was PBMCs. V gene TRBV9 combines with J gene TRBJ1-5; D is unresolved. This clonotype was obtained from a man aged 25-45 years in good health and CMV-seropositive. CDR3 sequence (DNA): TGTGCCAGCAGCGTAGATGACAACTCTTATCAGCCCCAGCATTTT. Protein: CASSVDDNSYQPQHF.